The rows below give T cell receptor beta chains drawn from one sample of a study of cytomegalovirus exposure and HLA in healthy donors. Assay: immunoSEQ multiplex PCR; the TCRdb copy retains only in-frame clones and omits some. The sample consists of hundreds of thousands of clones, approximately 90% of them appearing once. The sequenced sample was PBMCs. The receptors derive from a woman younger than 30 in good health and CMV-seronegative. The CDR3 runs from the conserved cysteine through the conserved F or W. D genes are given only for firm matches.

j_call: TRBJ2-3
v_call: TRBV7-2
d_call: TRBD2
cdr3_aa: CASSYTGTRLTQYF
cdr3_nt: TGTGCCAGCAGCTATACCGGGACTAGGCTTACGCAGTATTTT

j_call: TRBJ2-7
v_call: TRBV5-1
d_call: NA
cdr3_aa: CASSLVPGTSEQYF
cdr3_nt: TGCGCCAGCAGCTTGGTGCCAGGGACAAGCGAGCAGTACTTC

j_call: TRBJ2-4
v_call: TRBV19
d_call: NA
cdr3_aa: CASSIVDRKNIQYF
cdr3_nt: TGTGCCAGTAGTATAGTCGACAGAAAAAACATTCAGTACTTC

j_call: TRBJ1-1
v_call: TRBV2
d_call: TRBD1
cdr3_aa: CATEGQVNTEAFF
cdr3_nt: TGTGCCACCGAGGGACAGGTAAACACTGAAGCTTTCTTT

j_call: TRBJ2-2
v_call: TRBV14
d_call: NA
cdr3_aa: CASSQFLHSTGELFF
cdr3_nt: TGTGCCAGCAGCCAATTTCTTCACAGCACCGGGGAGCTGTTTTTT

j_call: TRBJ2-7
v_call: TRBV30
d_call: NA
cdr3_aa: CAWSRQDEQYF
cdr3_nt: TGTGCCTGGAGTAGACAGGACGAGCAGTACTTC

j_call: TRBJ1-5
v_call: TRBV5-1
d_call: TRBD1
cdr3_aa: CASSLGTGDEPQHF
cdr3_nt: TGCGCCAGCAGCTTGGGGACAGGGGATGAGCCCCAGCATTTT

j_call: TRBJ1-1
v_call: TRBV11-2
d_call: NA
cdr3_aa: CASSSRREGLAFF
cdr3_nt: TGTGCCAGCAGCTCAAGAAGGGAGGGGTTGGCTTTCTTT

j_call: TRBJ2-7
v_call: TRBV5-6
d_call: TRBD2
cdr3_aa: CASSPLAGGTYEQYF
cdr3_nt: TGTGCCAGCAGTCCGCTTGCGGGGGGTACCTACGAGCAGTACTTC

j_call: TRBJ2-7
v_call: TRBV5-1
d_call: NA
cdr3_aa: CASSPGTDLREQYF
cdr3_nt: TGCGCCAGCAGCCCCGGCACGGACTTACGCGAGCAGTACTTC

j_call: TRBJ2-3
v_call: TRBV5-1
d_call: TRBD2
cdr3_aa: CASSQRGLAGYLDTQYF
cdr3_nt: TGCGCCAGCAGCCAGCGGGGACTAGCGGGGTACCTGGATACGCAGTATTTT

j_call: TRBJ2-3
v_call: TRBV6-6
d_call: NA
cdr3_aa: CASSQLELDTQYF
cdr3_nt: TGTGCCAGCAGCCAACTAGAGTTGGATACGCAGTATTTT

j_call: TRBJ1-4
v_call: TRBV5-6
d_call: NA
cdr3_aa: CASSLRQLNEKLFF
cdr3_nt: TGTGCCAGCAGCTTGAGACAGCTTAATGAAAAACTGTTTTTT

j_call: TRBJ2-1
v_call: TRBV29-1
d_call: NA
cdr3_aa: CSVDTGSSYNEQFF
cdr3_nt: TGCAGCGTTGATACAGGGAGCTCCTACAATGAGCAGTTCTTC

j_call: TRBJ2-7
v_call: TRBV20-1
d_call: TRBD2
cdr3_aa: CSAGGVAEQYF
cdr3_nt: TGCAGTGCCGGGGGGGTAGCCGAGCAGTACTTC

j_call: TRBJ2-7
v_call: TRBV5-5
d_call: NA
cdr3_aa: CASSFGREGYEQYF
cdr3_nt: TGTGCCAGCAGCTTTGGCAGGGAAGGCTACGAGCAGTACTTC

j_call: TRBJ1-3
v_call: TRBV9
d_call: NA
cdr3_aa: CASSGSGGAYYSGNTIYF
cdr3_nt: TGTGCCAGCAGCGGTAGTGGTGGGGCTTACTACTCTGGAAACACCATATATTTT

j_call: TRBJ1-3
v_call: TRBV5-1
d_call: TRBD1
cdr3_aa: CASSLGAQGAAGNTIYF
cdr3_nt: TGCGCCAGCAGCTTGGGAGCACAGGGGGCCGCTGGAAACACCATATATTTT

j_call: TRBJ1-2
v_call: TRBV5-1
d_call: TRBD1
cdr3_aa: CASSLGTGYGYTF
cdr3_nt: TGCGCCAGCAGCTTGGGGACAGGCTATGGCTACACCTTC

j_call: TRBJ2-1
v_call: TRBV7-2
d_call: TRBD2
cdr3_aa: CASSYLGREQFF
cdr3_nt: TGTGCCAGCAGCTACCTCGGGAGGGAGCAGTTCTTC

j_call: TRBJ2-7
v_call: TRBV6-5
d_call: NA
cdr3_aa: CASSYGGAQYF
cdr3_nt: TGTGCCAGCAGTTACGGGGGCGCGCAGTACTTC

j_call: TRBJ2-5
v_call: TRBV7-9
d_call: TRBD2
cdr3_aa: CASSSPGGSNGIQETQYF
cdr3_nt: TGTGCCAGCAGCTCCCCCGGGGGGTCGAATGGGATACAAGAGACCCAGTACTTC

j_call: TRBJ1-4
v_call: TRBV28
d_call: TRBD1
cdr3_aa: CASSFPPAGGFEKLFF
cdr3_nt: TGTGCCAGCAGTTTCCCACCCGCAGGGGGGTTTGAAAAACTGTTTTTT

j_call: TRBJ2-3
v_call: TRBV9
d_call: TRBD1
cdr3_aa: CASSALDRSTQYF
cdr3_nt: TGTGCCAGCAGCGCCTTGGACAGGTCGACGCAGTATTTT

j_call: TRBJ2-7
v_call: TRBV6-1
d_call: NA
cdr3_aa: CASSGADGGSYEQYF
cdr3_nt: TGTGCCAGCAGTGGTGCGGATGGCGGTTCCTACGAGCAGTACTTC

j_call: TRBJ2-7
v_call: TRBV6-6
d_call: NA
cdr3_aa: CASSPSSEQYF
cdr3_nt: TGTGCCAGCAGTCCCTCCTCCGAGCAGTACTTC

j_call: TRBJ1-3
v_call: TRBV30
d_call: TRBD1
cdr3_aa: CAWSQIPGQALNTIYF
cdr3_nt: TGTGCCTGGAGTCAAATACCGGGACAGGCCCTAAACACCATATATTTT

j_call: TRBJ1-1
v_call: TRBV9
d_call: NA
cdr3_aa: CASSVEQGLEAFF
cdr3_nt: TGTGCCAGCAGCGTAGAACAGGGCCTTGAAGCTTTCTTT

j_call: TRBJ2-1
v_call: TRBV7-6
d_call: NA
cdr3_aa: CASSLSPDNEQFF
cdr3_nt: TGTGCCAGCAGCTTGAGTCCCGACAATGAGCAGTTCTTC